The next 13 T cell receptor beta chains were all read from a single sample in a study of graft-versus-host responses after intestinal transplantation. No antigen is known for these receptors. Assay used: immunoSEQ multiplex PCR; TCRdb lists only in-frame clones, some missing. The repertoire holds about 88,000 clones, with 85% to 90% as singletons. Sequencing used unstimulated CD4+ T cells sorted from spleen or lymph node cells, obtained before intestinal transplant. These receptors all come from a human donor who received an intestinal transplant.

The chain links TRBV9 to TRBJ2-3; a weak D match, TRBD1 (6 bases). Trimming took off 4 bases at V and 0 bases at J, with 12 bases between the two ends. CDR3 size: 15 residues. Germline values: CDR1 SGDLS, CDR2 YYNGEE. The CDR3 reads CASSPATGSTDTQYF. CDR3 nucleotides: TGTGCCAGCAGCCCCGCCACAGGGAGCACAGATACGCAGTATTTT.

V gene TRBV19 combines with J gene TRBJ2-2, with 11 bases identical to TRBD1. This CDR3 spans 14 amino acids. CDR1 and CDR2 (germline): LNHDA, SQIVND (reference sequence). V was clipped by 7 bases and J by 4 bases; unmatched bases: 2. The DNA of the CDR3 is TGTGCCAGTATAGGGACAGGGGGCACCGGGGAGCTGTTTTTT. It specifies CASIGTGGTGELFF.

The CDR3, as DNA: TGTGCCAGCAGCGGGTACCGGGACTACTCAGATACGCAGTATTTT. Its translation: CASSGYRDYSDTQYF. V gene TRBV9 combines with J gene TRBJ2-3; 7 bases fit TRBD2. Germline CDR1 and CDR2: SGDLS and YYNGEE. V lost 3 bases to trimming and J lost 4 bases; unmatched junction nucleotides: 8. The CDR3 sequence is 15 residues long.

The chain links TRBV5-1 to TRBJ2-1; maybe TRBD1 (5 bases). Germline V lookup: CDR1 SGHRS, CDR2 YFSETQ. The CDR3 loop spans 17 amino acids. V was pared by 3 bases and J by 6 bases, with 22 bases between. As DNA, the CDR3 is TGCGCCAGCAGCTGGGGCCGTCTGGGAATTGTAAGCAATGAGCAGTTCTTC. Its translation is CASSWGRLGIVSNEQFF.

The gene calls are TRBV5-1 and TRBJ1-1; perhaps TRBD1 as D (5 bases). This CDR3 contains 19 residues. V lost 1 base and J lost 0, with 22 bases in between. Germline V gene sequence: CDR1 SGHRS, CDR2 YFSETQ. The CDR3 nucleotides read TGCGCCAGCAGCTTGTTTCGTTGGTCAGGGTATTCGATGAACACTGAAGCTTTCTTT. Translated, it gives CASSLFRWSGYSMNTEAFF.

The CDR3 nucleotides are TGTGCCAGCACCCCCGACAGGGGGCTCTACAATGAGCAGTTCTTC. Its translation: CASTPDRGLYNEQFF. This chain links TRBV6-6 with TRBJ2-1; 10 bases agree with TRBD1. The CDR3 is 15 residues long. V lost 7 bases, J lost 3 bases, and 6 bases stayed unmatched. Germline assignment: CDR1 MNHNY and CDR2 SVGAGI (reference sequence).

V and J are TRBV25-1 and TRBJ2-2, with 7 bases aligning to TRBD1. Looked up from germline, CDR1 is MGHDK and CDR2 is SYGVNS. The V segment lost 5 bases and the J segment 6 bases; nucleotides outside the gene matches: 6. CDR3 length: 14 residues. CDR3: CASSSDRAAGELFF. DNA of the CDR3: TGTGCCAGCAGTTCCGACAGGGCGGCCGGGGAGCTGTTTTTT.

The gene calls are TRBV2 and TRBJ2-2; 10 bases map to TRBD2. V was clipped by 8 bases and J by 0 bases; unmatched bases: 9. The CDR3 consists of 17 residues. Germline CDR1 and CDR2: SNHLY and FYNNEI. CDR3 region: CASQAGGWVANTGELFF. The CDR3 DNA sequence: TGTGCCAGCCAAGCGGGGGGGTGGGTCGCGAACACCGGGGAGCTGTTTTTT.

The chain recombines TRBV19 with TRBJ2-2, with 7 bases that match TRBD1. The CDR3 consists of 15 residues. Germline trimming cut 5 bases from V and 1 base from J; bases unmatched to any gene: 4. Germline CDR1 reads LNHDA; CDR2 reads SQIVND (reference sequence). As DNA, the CDR3 is TGTGCCAGTAGTGAGGGACAGTTGAACACCGGGGAGCTGTTTTTT. Translated: CASSEGQLNTGELFF.

Only a few counts were recorded for this clone. V gene TRBV4-1 combines with J gene TRBJ2-7; 8 bases are shared with TRBD1. J gave up 0 bases and V 3 bases, and 7 bases lay outside the gene matches. The CDR3 length is 16 residues. The germline CDR1 and CDR2 sequences are MGHRA and YSYEKL. This CDR3 is CASSHGTGHSSYEQYF. The CDR3 DNA follows: TGCGCCAGCAGCCACGGGACAGGCCATTCCTCCTACGAGCAGTACTTC.

The rearrangement links TRBV28 to TRBJ1-1; D is perhaps TRBD1 (6 bases). Trimming removed 4 bases at V and 1 base at J, with 13 bases between. The CDR3 extends over 15 amino acids. Germline V gene data show CDR1 as MDHEN and CDR2 as SYDVKM. The CDR3 spells CASSSRRGGNTEAFF. The CDR3 DNA is TGTGCCAGCAGTTCGCGTCGAGGGGGGAACACTGAAGCTTTCTTT.

This chain links TRBV5-5 with TRBJ1-3, with 8 bases aligning to TRBD1. The V gene end was trimmed by 3 bases and the J gene end by 2 bases; junction bases not matched to a gene: 1. Germline values: CDR1 SGHKS, CDR2 YYEKEE (reference sequence). The CDR3 contains 14 residues. The CDR3 coding sequence is TGTGCCAGCAGCTCGACAGGGGCTGGAAACACCATATATTTT. Translating it yields CASSSTGAGNTIYF.

The chain recombines TRBV6-1 with TRBJ2-1, with D hard to call. Germline V lookup: CDR1 MNHNS, CDR2 SASEGT. This CDR3 is 15 amino acids long. Deletions cut 4 bases from V and 9 bases from J, with 19 bases between. CDR3 sequence: CASSVGPFTGGEQFF. CDR3 coding DNA: TGTGCCAGCAGTGTTGGTCCCTTTACCGGCGGTGAGCAGTTCTTC.